The next 4 T cell receptor beta chains were all read from a single sample in a study of T cells after posttransplantation cyclophosphamide. A marrow graft followed busulfan-fludarabine conditioning, with cyclophosphamide on days +3 and +4. Sequenced by immunoSEQ multiplex PCR; TCRdb stores in-frame clones only, minus some. The sample includes some 20,000 clones, 87% of them seen just once. The sample consisted of PBMCs, taken after allogeneic stem cell transplant with posttransplant cyclophosphamide. The receptors were gathered from a female patient between 40 and 50 years old who received an allogeneic stem cell transplant from a related donor, was CMV-positive, and had no GVHD. Among the T cells, some may be from the graft donor.

The gene calls are TRBV27 and TRBJ1-5, with D unclear. CDR3 size: 13 residues. V dropped 5 bases and J dropped 3 bases, with 8 bases sitting between them. CDR1 and CDR2 (germline): MNHEY, SMNVEV (reference sequence). CDR3 coding DNA: TGTGCCAGCAGTCCCCTACCCAATCAGCCCCAGCATTTT. Translating gives CASSPLPNQPQHF.

This clone was counted only a few times. This chain uses TRBV18 with TRBJ1-4; the D is unclear. CDR3 size: 13 residues. In germline, CDR1 is KGHSH, CDR2 LQKENI. Trimming removed 1 base at V and 11 bases at J, with 11 bases between. The CDR3 loop is CASSPRAGEKLFF. The CDR3 coding sequence is TGTGCCAGCTCACCACGGGCGGGAGAGAAACTGTTTTTT.

The rearrangement links TRBV9 to TRBJ2-1, with 7 bases identical to TRBD1. The CDR3 spans 16 residues. V shed 0 bases and J 3 bases; nucleotides not matched to a gene: 6. CDR1 is SGDLS, CDR2 YYNGEE, per germline. The CDR3 reads CASSVGRQGVYNEQFF. CDR3 DNA sequence: TGTGCCAGCAGCGTAGGCAGGCAGGGGGTCTACAATGAGCAGTTCTTC. Full variable domain (outside the CDR3, taken from reference TRBV9 and TRBJ2-1): DSGVTQTPKHLITATGQRVTLRCSPRSGDLSVYWYQQSLDQGLQFLIQYYNGEERAKGNILERFSAQQFPDLHSELNLSSLELGDSALYFCASSVGRQGVYNEQFFGPGTRLTVL.

The V gene is TRBV10-3, the J gene TRBJ2-3; 7 nucleotides align to TRBD2. The CDR3 extends over 14 amino acids. Trimming at V came to 3 bases and at J to 5 bases, leaving 5 bases not matched to a gene. Per the germline V gene, CDR1 is ENHRY and CDR2 is SYGVKD. The CDR3 region is CAISDTTSVDTQYF. The CDR3 DNA sequence: TGTGCCATCAGTGACACCACTAGCGTAGATACGCAGTATTTT.